The 5 T cell receptor beta chains below were found in one sample sequenced in a study of T cells in Graves' hyperthyroidism and ophthalmopathy. What was amplified from RNA transcripts were TCR beta CDR3 regions. HTBI primers drove first-round RT-PCR of the TCR CDR3. TCRdb re-called the multiplex PCR reads with MiXCR, one entry per CDR3 protein. The sample yields 450,000 to 650,000 distinct CDR3 sequences, around 14% seen once. Material: blood. The receptors were sampled from a woman aged 18-35 years with Graves' ophthalmopathy.

This clonotype was observed many times. The chain is built from TRBV27 and TRBJ2-1, with 9 bases aligning to TRBD1. V lost 6 bases and J lost 3; bases outside the gene matches: 3. The germline gives CDR1 MNHEY, CDR2 SMNVEV (reference sequence). The length of the CDR3 is 14 residues. CDR3 DNA: TGTGCCAGCAGCACAGGGGGCAGCTACAATGAGCAGTTCTTC. Its translation: CASSTGGSYNEQFF.

In the case of this clonotype: One junction end disagrees with the germline gene, perhaps due to a read error. This chain links TRBV7-2 with TRBJ2-3, with 9 bases fitting TRBD2. The germline V gene encodes CDR1 SGHTA and CDR2 FQGNSA. The CDR3 loop spans 13 amino acids. The CDR3 region is CASSLAGRDTQYF. CDR3 DNA sequence: TGTGCCAGCAGCCTAGCGGGACGGGATACGCAGTATTTT.

This clonotype appeared many times. The chain recombines TRBV6-9 with TRBJ2-3, with D unclear. The CDR3 extends over 14 amino acids. The germline V gene encodes CDR1 MNHGY and CDR2 SVAAGI. Trimming cost V 1 base and J 2 bases, with 7 bases left between them. The CDR3 reads CASSYFVHTDTQYF. The CDR3 DNA reads TGTGCCAGCAGTTATTTTGTTCACACAGATACGCAGTATTTT.

This clonotype was found many times. J is TRBJ2-1 and V is TRBV28; a possible D gene is TRBD2 (5 bases). This CDR3 is 15 amino acids long. Germline V lookup: CDR1 MDHEN, CDR2 SYDVKM. Trimming stripped 4 bases from V and 6 bases from J, with 16 bases between. CDR3 coding DNA: TGTGCCAGCAGTTCTACTAGTATCCGCCGCAATGAGCAGTTCTTC. It translates to CASSSTSIRRNEQFF.

This clonotype was seen many times. The rearrangement joins TRBV7-8 to TRBJ1-5; TRBD1 agrees at 7 bases. The germline V gene has CDR1 SGHVS and CDR2 FQNEAQ. The V gene end was trimmed by 1 base and the J gene end by 0 bases; junction bases not matched to a gene: 3. The CDR3 is made up of 16 amino acids. CDR3 region: CASSLGDRYSNQPQHF. CDR3 nucleotide sequence: TGTGCCAGCAGCTTAGGGGACAGATATAGCAATCAGCCCCAGCATTTT.